Following are 24 T cell receptor beta chains from one sample sequenced in a study of OX40 agonist ivuxolimab in advanced cancers. Generated by immunoSEQ multiplex PCR, the TCRdb table keeps only in-frame clones and is missing some. The sample includes 20,000 to 30,000 clones, roughly 89% of them seen just once. Source: CD4+ or CD8+ T cells sorted from blood, taken in a trial of the OX40 agonist ivuxolimab. The receptors were sampled from an adult with an advanced solid tumor such as melanoma, head and neck, liver or kidney cancer.

The chain is built from TRBV29-1 and TRBJ1-5, with D possibly matching TRBD1 (6 bases). CDR3 length: 15 residues. The V gene's germline CDR1 is SQVTM and CDR2 ANQGSEA. The V end was cut by 6 bases, the J end by 2 bases, with 17 bases between. For the CDR3, the DNA is TGCAGCGTCCCCAGGGGATGGTTGGGCAATCAGCCCCAGCATTTT. It yields the protein CSVPRGWLGNQPQHF.

Written as DNA, the CDR3 is TGTGCCAGCGGAGGGGGCACCGGGGAGCTGTTTTTT. Its protein is CASGGGTGELFF. This sequence joins TRBV6-1 and TRBJ2-2; the D gene could be TRBD1 or TRBD2 (6 bases each). This CDR3 has 12 residues. The germline V gene encodes CDR1 MNHNS and CDR2 SASEGT. V was clipped by 8 bases and J by 4 bases, with 8 bases between them.

The chain is built from TRBV2 and TRBJ1-5; a weak D match, TRBD1 (6 bases). This CDR3 contains 14 residues. The germline V gene encodes CDR1 SNHLY and CDR2 FYNNEI. Trimming shortened V by 5 bases and J by 2 bases, and 10 bases separated the two germline ends. This CDR3 reads CASSRGRGNQPQHF. In DNA, the CDR3 is TGTGCCAGCAGTAGGGGGAGAGGCAATCAGCCCCAGCATTTT.

V usage is TRBV28 and J usage is TRBJ2-1; unclear D gene. V gave up 5 bases and J gave up 6 bases, with 8 bases separating them. The CDR3 is 12 residues long. The germline gives CDR1 MDHEN, CDR2 SYDVKM. CDR3: CASSNYLNEQFF. CDR3 in DNA: TGTGCCAGCAGTAACTATCTCAATGAGCAGTTCTTC.

The rearrangement uses TRBV6-6 and TRBJ2-3; D is undetermined. The CDR3 is 16 amino acids. Germline-derived CDR1 and CDR2 are MNHNY and SVGAGI (reference sequence). The V end was cut by 2 bases, the J end by 2 bases, with 14 bases between. The CDR3 region is CASSYPEVAATDTQYF. CDR3 nucleotide sequence: TGTGCCAGCAGTTACCCCGAGGTGGCGGCCACAGATACGCAGTATTTT.

The chain uses TRBV5-5 and TRBJ1-4; perhaps TRBD1 as D (5 bases). The V gene lost 4 bases and the J gene lost 8 bases, with 15 bases spanning the gap. The CDR3 contains 14 residues. The germline CDR1 and CDR2 sequences are SGHKS and YYEKEE (reference sequence). CDR3 sequence reads: CASSPTGPGEKLFF. Written as DNA, the CDR3 is TGTGCCAGCAGCCCGACGGGGCCAGGGGAAAAACTGTTTTTT.

The chain carries TRBV5-5 and TRBJ2-1; D gene unclear. The CDR3 has 16 residues. V lost 0 bases and J lost 0, with 10 bases in between. CDR1 and CDR2 (germline): SGHKS, YYEKEE (reference sequence). DNA for the CDR3: TGTGCCAGCAGCTTGGCAGATACTTACTCCTACAATGAGCAGTTCTTC. This encodes CASSLADTYSYNEQFF.

V is TRBV4-3 and J is TRBJ2-7; 8 nucleotides line up with TRBD2. CDR3 size: 15 residues. Trimming at V came to 1 base and at J to 2 bases, leaving 4 bases not matched to a gene. Germline V gene data show CDR1 as LGHNA and CDR2 as YSLEER. The CDR3 DNA follows: TGCGCCAGCAGCCAAGTACGCGGGGGGCCCTACGAGCAGTACTTC. Amino acid sequence: CASSQVRGGPYEQYF.

The chain is built from TRBV5-1 and TRBJ2-7, with D perhaps matching TRBD1 (5 bases). This CDR3 comprises 15 residues. The germline gives CDR1 SGHRS, CDR2 YFSETQ. V lost 0 bases to trimming and J lost 1 base, with 11 bases between them. The CDR3 spells CASSLELGRSYEQYF. The CDR3 DNA is TGCGCCAGCAGCTTGGAGCTGGGGCGATCCTACGAGCAGTACTTC.

The CDR3 protein is CASSALMGATTTDTQYF. The CDR3, as DNA: TGTGCCAGCAGTGCCCTTATGGGAGCTACTACCACAGATACGCAGTATTTT. The rearrangement uses TRBV28 and TRBJ2-3, with D maybe TRBD2 (5 bases). V lost 5 bases and J 2 bases, leaving 20 bases between the germline ends. Germline CDR1 MDHEN, CDR2 SYDVKM. The length of the CDR3 is 17 residues.

This clone appeared a few times. The rearrangement links TRBV4-1 to TRBJ2-5; D not certain. V lost 1 base, J lost 5 bases, and 8 bases lay in between. From germline, CDR1 is MGHRA and CDR2 YSYEKL. The CDR3 consists of 13 residues. In DNA, the CDR3 is TGCGCCAGCAGCCAAGTTGAGAGTGAGACCCAGTACTTC. Protein product: CASSQVESETQYF.

J is TRBJ2-7 and V is TRBV6-5; 7 bases align to TRBD1. CDR1 is MNHEY and CDR2 is SVGAGI in the germline V gene. Trimming took 7 bases from V and 1 from J; bases not matched to a gene: 4. There are 13 residues in the CDR3. The DNA of the CDR3 is TGTGCCAGCATCACGACAGGGTCCTACGAGCAGTACTTC. It yields the protein CASITTGSYEQYF.

CDR3 in amino acids: CASSQQPGTGFNQPQHF. In DNA, the CDR3 is TGCGCCAGCAGCCAGCAGCCCGGGACAGGCTTCAATCAGCCCCAGCATTTT. The J gene is TRBJ1-5, the V gene TRBV4-1, with 8 bases that match TRBD1. V shed 3 bases and J 3 bases; nucleotides not matched to a gene: 10. Germline V gives CDR1 MGHRA, CDR2 YSYEKL. CDR3 length equals 17 residues.

The gene calls are TRBV9 and TRBJ1-5; 7 bases agree with TRBD1. CDR1 is SGDLS, CDR2 YYNGEE, per germline. The junction had 6 bases not matched to a gene; V was cut back by 4 bases and J by 2 bases. The CDR3 spans 15 residues. This chain's CDR3 is CASSLTGTGNQPQHF. CDR3 sequence (DNA): TGTGCCAGCAGCCTGACAGGGACGGGCAATCAGCCCCAGCATTTT.

The chain employs TRBV5-4 and TRBJ2-1, with D tentatively TRBD1 or TRBD2 (5 bases each). The CDR3 consists of 14 residues. Germline loops: CDR1 SGHNT, CDR2 YYREEE (reference sequence). Trimming removed 4 bases from V and 8 bases from J, with 16 bases in between. This chain's CDR3 is CASSPGGTQYEQFF. The CDR3 DNA reads as TGTGCCAGCAGCCCTGGGGGAACCCAGTATGAGCAGTTCTTC.

This rearrangement joins TRBV7-9 to TRBJ1-2; a weak D match, TRBD1 (5 bases). The V end lost 5 bases, the J end lost 4 bases, and 17 bases lay between the germline ends. Looked up from germline, CDR1 is SEHNR and CDR2 is FQNEAQ (reference sequence). This CDR3 comprises 15 residues. The CDR3 loop is CASSDRQSNPYGYTF. The DNA of the CDR3 is TGTGCCAGCAGCGATCGACAGTCTAACCCCTATGGCTACACCTTC.

The chain employs TRBV6-5 and TRBJ1-4, with unresolved D. Germline-derived CDR1 and CDR2 are MNHEY and SVGAGI. The CDR3 has 15 amino acids. V lost 0 bases, J lost 5 bases, and 10 bases lay in between. CDR3: CASSYSDSVNEKLFF. The DNA of the CDR3 is TGTGCCAGCAGTTACTCGGATTCGGTCAATGAAAAACTGTTTTTT.

The rearrangement uses TRBV27 and TRBJ2-1, with 12 bases aligning to TRBD2. The CDR3 length is 15 residues. V gave up 3 bases and J gave up 8 bases; unmatched junction bases: 5. Germline lookup yields CDR1 MNHEY and CDR2 SMNVEV (reference sequence). CDR3 in amino acids: CASSLASGGAYEQFF. CDR3 sequence (DNA): TGTGCCAGCAGTTTGGCTAGCGGGGGGGCTTATGAGCAGTTCTTC.

J is TRBJ1-6 and V is TRBV27; D is undetermined. The CDR3 contains 14 residues. The germline V and J ends were trimmed by 2 bases and 14 bases, with 16 bases remaining between them. In germline, CDR1 is MNHEY, CDR2 SMNVEV (reference sequence). In DNA form, the CDR3 reads TGTGCCAGCAGTTTACGCGGATACAAGGAGGCCCTCCACTTT. Protein product: CASSLRGYKEALHF.

V usage is TRBV7-9 and J usage is TRBJ2-7; TRBD1 matches at 7 bases. This CDR3 region has 13 residues. V was clipped by 5 bases and J by 5 bases; unmatched bases: 6. Germline-derived CDR1 and CDR2 are SEHNR and FQNEAQ (reference sequence). CDR3 sequence reads: CASSVQGLDEQYF. The CDR3 DNA sequence: TGTGCCAGCAGCGTACAGGGGTTGGACGAGCAGTACTTC.

This clone has only one observation. This chain connects TRBV30 to TRBJ2-7; the match to TRBD1 covers 8 bases. CDR1 and CDR2 from the germline V gene are GTSNPN and SVGIG (reference sequence). CDR3 length: 14 residues. V dropped 3 bases and J dropped 4; count of bases not matched to a gene: 8. The CDR3 DNA sequence: TGTGCCTGGAGCACGGTCCAGGGGGCTTACGAGCAGTACTTC. This translates into CAWSTVQGAYEQYF.

This clone was recorded once. The rearrangement uses TRBV11-2 and TRBJ2-5; D is perhaps TRBD1 or TRBD2 (5 bases each). From germline, CDR1 is SGHAT and CDR2 FQNNGV. The CDR3 sequence is 11 residues long. Deletions cut 7 bases from V and 6 bases from J, with 9 bases between. CDR3 residues: CASKGSQTQYF. In nucleotides, the CDR3 is TGTGCCAGCAAGGGGAGCCAGACCCAGTACTTC.

The chain links TRBV11-2 to TRBJ2-7; D may be TRBD2 (6 bases). This CDR3 region has 13 residues. Trimming pared 1 base from V and 3 bases from J, leaving 7 bases between. Germline CDR1 SGHAT, CDR2 FQNNGV. The CDR3 sequence: CASSLGRGYEQYF. The CDR3 DNA is TGTGCCAGCAGCTTAGGGCGGGGCTACGAGCAGTACTTC.

The gene calls are TRBV11-2 and TRBJ2-2, with 7 positions matching TRBD1. Germline loops: CDR1 SGHAT, CDR2 FQNNGV. The V gene end was trimmed by 3 bases and the J gene end by 5 bases; junction bases not matched to a gene: 6. The CDR3 contains 15 residues. CDR3 region: CASSFYRGGTGELFF. The CDR3 nucleotides read TGTGCCAGCAGCTTCTACAGGGGTGGAACCGGGGAGCTGTTTTTT.